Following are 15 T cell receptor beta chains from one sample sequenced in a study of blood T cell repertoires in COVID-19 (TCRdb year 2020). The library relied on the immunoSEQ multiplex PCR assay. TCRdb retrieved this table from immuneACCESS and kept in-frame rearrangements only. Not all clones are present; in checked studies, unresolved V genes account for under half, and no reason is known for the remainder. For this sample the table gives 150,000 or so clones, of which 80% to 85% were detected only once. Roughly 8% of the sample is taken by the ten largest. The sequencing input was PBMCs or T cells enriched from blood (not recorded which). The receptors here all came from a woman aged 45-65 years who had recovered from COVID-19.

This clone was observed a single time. CDR3 sequence reads: CASSPGTVSEKLFF. The CDR3, as DNA: TGCGCCAGCAGCCCCGGGACAGTCAGTGAAAAACTGTTTTTT. The genes are TRBV4-3 and TRBJ1-4; 7 nucleotides agree with TRBD1. V shed 4 bases, J shed 7 bases, and the junction held 6 bases outside the gene matches. CDR1 is LGHNA and CDR2 is YSLEER in the germline V gene. CDR3 length: 14 amino acids.

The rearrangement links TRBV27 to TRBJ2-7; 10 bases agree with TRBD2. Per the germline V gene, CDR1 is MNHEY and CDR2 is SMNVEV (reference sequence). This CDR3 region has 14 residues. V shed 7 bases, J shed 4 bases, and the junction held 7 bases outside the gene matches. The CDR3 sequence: CASTPRAGGYEQYF. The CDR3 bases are TGTGCCAGCACCCCCAGAGCGGGAGGGTACGAGCAGTACTTC.

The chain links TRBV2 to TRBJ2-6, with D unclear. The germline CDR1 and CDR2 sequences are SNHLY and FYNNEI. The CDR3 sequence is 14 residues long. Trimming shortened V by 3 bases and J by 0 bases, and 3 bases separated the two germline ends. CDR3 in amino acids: CASSDHSGANVLTF. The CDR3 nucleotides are TGTGCCAGCAGTGACCACTCTGGGGCCAACGTCCTGACTTTC.

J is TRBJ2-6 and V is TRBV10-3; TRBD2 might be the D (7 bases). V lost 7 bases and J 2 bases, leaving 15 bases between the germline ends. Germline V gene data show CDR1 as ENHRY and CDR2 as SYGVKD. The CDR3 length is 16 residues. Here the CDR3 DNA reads TGTGCCATCACCCCGTGGGGGGGCACTGGGGCCAACGTCCTGACTTTC. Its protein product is CAITPWGGTGANVLTF.

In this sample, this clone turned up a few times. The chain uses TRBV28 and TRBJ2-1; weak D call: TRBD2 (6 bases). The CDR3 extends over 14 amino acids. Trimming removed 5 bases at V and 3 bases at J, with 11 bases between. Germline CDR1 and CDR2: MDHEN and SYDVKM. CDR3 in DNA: TGTGCCAGCAGTAGGCAGGGAGGCTACAATGAGCAGTTCTTC. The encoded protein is CASSRQGGYNEQFF.

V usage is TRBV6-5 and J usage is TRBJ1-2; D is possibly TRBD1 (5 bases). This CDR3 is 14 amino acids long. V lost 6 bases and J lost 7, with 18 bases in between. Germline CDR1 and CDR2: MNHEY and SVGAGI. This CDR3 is CASSFTRDSRGYTF. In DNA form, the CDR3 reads TGTGCCAGCAGCTTTACCAGAGACAGTCGTGGCTACACCTTC.

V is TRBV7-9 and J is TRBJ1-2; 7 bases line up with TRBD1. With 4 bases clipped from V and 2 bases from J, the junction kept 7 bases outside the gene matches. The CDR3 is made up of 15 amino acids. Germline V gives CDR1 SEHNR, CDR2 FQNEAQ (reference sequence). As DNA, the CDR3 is TGTGCCAGCAGCTCTACCACAGGGGCGAACTATGGCTACACCTTC. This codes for CASSSTTGANYGYTF.

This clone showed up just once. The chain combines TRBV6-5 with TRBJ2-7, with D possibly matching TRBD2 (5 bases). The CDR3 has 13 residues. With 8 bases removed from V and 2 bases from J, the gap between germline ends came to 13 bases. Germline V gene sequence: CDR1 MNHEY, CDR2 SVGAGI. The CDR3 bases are TGTGCCAGCTCGAGACTACCTCCCTACGAGCAGTACTTC. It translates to CASSRLPPYEQYF.

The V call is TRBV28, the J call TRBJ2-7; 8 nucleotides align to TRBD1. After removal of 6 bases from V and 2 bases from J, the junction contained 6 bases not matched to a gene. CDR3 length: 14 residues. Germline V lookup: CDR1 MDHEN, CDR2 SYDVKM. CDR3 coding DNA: TGTGCCAGCAGCCAACAGACAGGGGCCTACGAGCAGTACTTC. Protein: CASSQQTGAYEQYF.

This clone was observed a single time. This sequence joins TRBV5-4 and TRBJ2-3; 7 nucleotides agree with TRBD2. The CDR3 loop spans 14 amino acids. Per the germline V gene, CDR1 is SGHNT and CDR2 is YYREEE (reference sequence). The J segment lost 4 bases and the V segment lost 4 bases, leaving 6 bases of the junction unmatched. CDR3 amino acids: CASSPLAGADTQYF. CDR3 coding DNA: TGTGCCAGCAGCCCCTTGGCGGGGGCAGATACGCAGTATTTT.

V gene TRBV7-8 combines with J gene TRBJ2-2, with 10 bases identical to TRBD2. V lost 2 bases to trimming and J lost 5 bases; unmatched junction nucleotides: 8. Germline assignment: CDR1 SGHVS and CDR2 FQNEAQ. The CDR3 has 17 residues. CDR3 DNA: TGTGCCAGCAGCTTAAAGTTGGTGACTAGCGGGACCGGGGAGCTGTTTTTT. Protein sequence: CASSLKLVTSGTGELFF.

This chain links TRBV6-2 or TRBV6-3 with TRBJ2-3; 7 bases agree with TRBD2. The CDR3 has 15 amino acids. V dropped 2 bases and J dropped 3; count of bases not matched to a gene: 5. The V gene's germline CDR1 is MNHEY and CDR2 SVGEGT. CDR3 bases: TGTGCCAGCAGTTACAGGCTAGCGGTAACAGATACGCAGTATTTT. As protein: CASSYRLAVTDTQYF.

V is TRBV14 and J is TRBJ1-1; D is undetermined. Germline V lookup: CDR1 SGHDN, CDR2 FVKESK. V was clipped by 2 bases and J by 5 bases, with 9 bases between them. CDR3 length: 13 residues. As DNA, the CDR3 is TGTGCCAGCAGCCAAATAGGCGGGACTGAAGCTTTCTTT. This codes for CASSQIGGTEAFF.

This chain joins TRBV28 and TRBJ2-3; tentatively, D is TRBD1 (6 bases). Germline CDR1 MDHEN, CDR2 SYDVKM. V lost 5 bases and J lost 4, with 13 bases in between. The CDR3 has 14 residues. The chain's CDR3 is CASSNTGLPDTQYF. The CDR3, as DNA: TGTGCCAGCAGTAACACAGGGTTGCCAGATACGCAGTATTTT.

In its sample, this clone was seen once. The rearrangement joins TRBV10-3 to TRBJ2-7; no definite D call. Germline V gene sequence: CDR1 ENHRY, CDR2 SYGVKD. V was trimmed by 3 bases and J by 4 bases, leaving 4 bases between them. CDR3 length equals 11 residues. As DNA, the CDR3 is TGTGCCATCAGTGACGTATACGAGCAGTACTTC. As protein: CAISDVYEQYF.